The sample holds many counts of the clone carrying this T cell receptor beta chain. Its specificity is unknown. Germline values: CDR1 LNHNV, CDR2 YYDKDF (reference sequence). Trimming took off 5 bases at V and 2 bases at J, with 10 bases between the two ends. The CDR3 length is 15 residues. Ophthalmopathy-affected donors exhibited moderate-to-severe activity, CAS ≥3, NOSPECS ≥4, and duration under 3 months. Amplification of TCR beta CDR3 regions used RNA transcripts. RT-PCR was first run with HTBI primers, then multiplex PCR in a second round. TCRdb analysed the multiplex PCR reads with MiXCR anew, one entry per CDR3 protein. The table includes about 660,000 distinct CDR3 sequences, over 40% detected once. The data originate from a study of Graves' ophthalmopathy and Graves' hyperthyroidism. Study results and caveats: Most thyroid clonotypes with frequency above 0.001 were detected in blood too. The model predicted ophthalmopathy progression with roughly 70% sensitivity and around 72% specificity.

The rearrangement uses TRBV15 and TRBJ2-6; D is unclear. The sample comprised peripheral blood. The TCR sequence derives from an adult man with Graves' ophthalmopathy. The CDR3 loop is CATSPLGTGANVLTF. CDR3 nucleotides: TGTGCCACCAGCCCCTTGGGGACTGGGGCCAACGTCCTGACTTTC.